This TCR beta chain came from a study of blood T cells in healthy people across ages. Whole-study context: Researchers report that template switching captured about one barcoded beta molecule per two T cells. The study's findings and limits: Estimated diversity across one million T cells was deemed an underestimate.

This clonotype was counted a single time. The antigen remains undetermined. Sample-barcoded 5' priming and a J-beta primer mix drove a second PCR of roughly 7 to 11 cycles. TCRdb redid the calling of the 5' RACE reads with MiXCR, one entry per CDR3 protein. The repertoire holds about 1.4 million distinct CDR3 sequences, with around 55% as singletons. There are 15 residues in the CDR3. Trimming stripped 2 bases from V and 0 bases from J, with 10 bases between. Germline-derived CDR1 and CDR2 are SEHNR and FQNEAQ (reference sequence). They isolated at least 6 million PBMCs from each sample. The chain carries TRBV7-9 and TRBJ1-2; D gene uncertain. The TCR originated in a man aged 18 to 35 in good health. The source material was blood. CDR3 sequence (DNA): TGTGCCAGCAGCTTAATTCCGCAGGCTAACTATGGCTACACCTTC. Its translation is CASSLIPQANYGYTF.